This T cell receptor (beta chain) was recovered during a study of T cells after yellow fever vaccination (dated by TCRdb to between 2017 and 2020). Regarding the complete study: The SMART-Seq v4 Ultra Low Input RNA kit was used to prepare libraries from fractions with low cell numbers. To track T-cell clones before and after primary and booster YFV17D yellow fever vaccination, bulk TCR alpha and beta repertoires were sequenced longitudinally. Two healthy male donors, one aged 18 to 29 and one aged 30 to 40 years, made up the cohort. Blood was collected at multiple timepoints before and after primary and secondary immunization, and bulk PBMC replicates and cell subsets were isolated.

Overall results and qualifications from the work: Because abundant contaminating clonotypes from the bulk population could be contained in FACS-sorted repertoires, computational filtering was required. After the booster, most clones that had expanded after primary vaccination were detected again (about 97% of CD4 and roughly 86% of CD8), suggesting broad maintenance of memory. Compared with the primary T-cell response, the secondary T-cell response was weaker but faster, peaking on day 5 rather than day 15. A small fraction of clonotypes showed up in both the CD4 and CD8 compartments, probably as a result of convergent recombination. Because the study included only a couple of donors, the extent to which the findings can be generalized is limited.

The instrument given in TCRdb is Illumina NovaSeq 6000. Synthesis of TCR cDNA relied on 5'RACE template switching, a step that introduced a universal primer site along with unique molecular identifiers. Priming for cDNA synthesis came from both the TCR alpha and TCR beta constant segments. Two PCR steps were used to amplify libraries, with sample barcodes and sequencing adapters being added in the second step. Libraries were sequenced on Illumina HiSeq 2500 (2x100 bp) or NovaSeq (2x150 bp). The authors processed their data as follows. MIGEC was used to demultiplex reads and collapse the reads into UMI consensus sequences, and MiXCR was used for V(D)J alignment. Using edgeR on replicate PBMC samples, clonotypes were called vaccine-responding if FDR was below 0.01 and the log2 fold change was above 5 up to day 15. Each bulk clonotype was labeled CD4 or CD8 based on which sequenced repertoire, CD4 or CD8, contained the clonotype at higher abundance. TCRdb trimmed the raw reads at Q25, called clones with MiXCR and kept productive beta chains. Every entry covers one CDR3 protein and lists the most common genes and DNA from its rows. These V and J calls originate from TCRdb's pipeline instead of the authors' own analysis. The sample table contains about 430,000 distinct CDR3 sequences; only one count was recorded for about 17% of them. In total, the top ten clones hold 15% to 20% of the sample.

In the germline V gene, CDR1 corresponds to SGHTA and CDR2 to FQGNSA. V gives up 3 bases and J gives up 7 bases, and the segment between their germline ends measures 7 bases. The CDR3 holds 12 amino acids from the cysteine to the phenylalanine. The entry retains the CDR3 DNA only, 36 bases that are in frame from base 1. This specimen's treatment or condition label, interpreted: live attenuated yellow fever vaccine strain. At each blood-draw timepoint, two biological replicates of bulk PBMCs were obtained. PBMCs were isolated from peripheral blood using a standard Ficoll-Paque protocol. TriZol was used to extract RNA from bulk PBMCs, from CD4 and CD8 fractions, and from dextramer-positive and dextramer-negative fractions. Regarding this clonotype: It has no known antigen specificity. Base qualities were left out, and no much larger clone turns up one base away.

The sequence derives from a man in his late teens or twenties who received the YFV17D yellow fever vaccine. The sequencing used PBMCs, collected before the yellow fever booster vaccination. The chain couples TRBV7-2 to TRBJ1-5; the D gene is unclear. The CDR3 protein sequence reads: CASSFGWQPQHF. The DNA reads TGTGCCAGCAGCTTCGGTTGGCAGCCCCAGCATTTT.